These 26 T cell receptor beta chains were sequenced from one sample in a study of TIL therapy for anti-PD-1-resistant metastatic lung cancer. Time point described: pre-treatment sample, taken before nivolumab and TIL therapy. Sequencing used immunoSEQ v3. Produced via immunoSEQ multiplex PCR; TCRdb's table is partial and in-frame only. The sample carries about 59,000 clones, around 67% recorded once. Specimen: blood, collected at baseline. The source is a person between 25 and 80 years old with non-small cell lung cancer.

As DNA, the CDR3 is TGTGCCAGCAGCTCCCTCGGGCGGGGTTACGAGCAGTACTTC. Translated: CASSSLGRGYEQYF. The V gene is TRBV7-6, the J gene TRBJ2-7; TRBD2 is a possible D gene (6 bases). The CDR3 is made up of 14 amino acids. V gave up 4 bases and J gave up 4 bases, with 14 bases separating them. CDR1 SGHVS and CDR2 FNYEAQ come from the germline V gene. The entire variable domain, with the rest obtained from reference TRBV7-6 and TRBJ2-7, is as follows: GAGVSQSPRYKVTKRGQDVALRCDPISGHVSLYWYRQALGQGPEFLTYFNYEAQQDKSGLPNDRFSAERPEGSISTLTIQRTEQRDSAMYRCASSSLGRGYEQYFGPGTRLTVT.

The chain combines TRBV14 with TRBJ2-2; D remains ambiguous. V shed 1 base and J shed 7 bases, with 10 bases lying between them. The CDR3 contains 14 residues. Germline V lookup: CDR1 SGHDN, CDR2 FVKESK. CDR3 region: CASSQVWGSGELFF. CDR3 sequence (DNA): TGTGCCAGCAGCCAAGTTTGGGGAAGCGGGGAGCTGTTTTTT.

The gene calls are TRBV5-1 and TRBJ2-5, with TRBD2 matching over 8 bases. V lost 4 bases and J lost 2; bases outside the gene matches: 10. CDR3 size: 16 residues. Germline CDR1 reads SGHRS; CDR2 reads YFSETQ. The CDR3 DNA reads TGCGCCAGCAGCGATCCCCCCGGGAGGGTTCAAGAGACCCAGTACTTC. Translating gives CASSDPPGRVQETQYF.

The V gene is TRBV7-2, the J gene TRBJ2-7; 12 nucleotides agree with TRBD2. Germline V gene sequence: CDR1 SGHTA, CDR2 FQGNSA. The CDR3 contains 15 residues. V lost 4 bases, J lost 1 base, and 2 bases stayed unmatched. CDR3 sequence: CASSWTSGASYEQYF. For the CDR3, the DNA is TGTGCCAGCAGCTGGACTAGCGGGGCGTCCTACGAGCAGTACTTC.

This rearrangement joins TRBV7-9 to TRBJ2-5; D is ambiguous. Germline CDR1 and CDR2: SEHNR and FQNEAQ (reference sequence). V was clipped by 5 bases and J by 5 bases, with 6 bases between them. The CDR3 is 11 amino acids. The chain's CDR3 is CASSLWETQYF. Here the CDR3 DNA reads TGTGCCAGCAGCCTGTGGGAGACCCAGTACTTC.

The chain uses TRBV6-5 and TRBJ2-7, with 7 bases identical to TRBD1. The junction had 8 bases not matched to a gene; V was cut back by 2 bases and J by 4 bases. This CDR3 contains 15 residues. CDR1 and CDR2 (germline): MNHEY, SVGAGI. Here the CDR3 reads CASSYAVGTVYEQYF. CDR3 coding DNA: TGTGCCAGCAGTTACGCGGTCGGGACAGTTTACGAGCAGTACTTC.

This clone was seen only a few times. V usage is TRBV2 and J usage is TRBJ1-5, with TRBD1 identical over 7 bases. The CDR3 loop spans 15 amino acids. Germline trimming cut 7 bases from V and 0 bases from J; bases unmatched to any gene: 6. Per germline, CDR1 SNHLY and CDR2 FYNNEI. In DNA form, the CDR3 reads TGTGCCAGCAAGATGGACAGGCTTAGCAATCAGCCCCAGCATTTT. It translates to CASKMDRLSNQPQHF.

CDR3 in amino acids: CASSVGAIFTDTQYF. The CDR3, as DNA: TGTGCCAGCAGCGTAGGGGCTATCTTCACAGATACGCAGTATTTT. The chain employs TRBV7-2 and TRBJ2-3, with D possibly being TRBD1 (5 bases). The germline V gene encodes CDR1 SGHTA and CDR2 FQGNSA. The CDR3 spans 15 residues. The V and J ends lost 5 bases and 2 bases respectively, with 14 bases between them.

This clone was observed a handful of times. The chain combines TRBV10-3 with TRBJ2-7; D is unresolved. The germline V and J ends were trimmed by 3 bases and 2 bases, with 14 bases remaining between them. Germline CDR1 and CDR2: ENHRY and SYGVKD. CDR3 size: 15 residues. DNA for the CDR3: TGTGCCATCAGTGACTTCCGGACGGCGGCCTACGAGCAGTACTTC. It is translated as CAISDFRTAAYEQYF.

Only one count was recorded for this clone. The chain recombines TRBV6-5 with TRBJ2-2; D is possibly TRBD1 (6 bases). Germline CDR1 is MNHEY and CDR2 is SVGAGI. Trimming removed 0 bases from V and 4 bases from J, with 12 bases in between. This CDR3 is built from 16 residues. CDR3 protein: CASSYSIQGGTGELFF. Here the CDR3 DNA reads TGTGCCAGCAGTTACTCGATACAGGGTGGCACCGGGGAGCTGTTTTTT.

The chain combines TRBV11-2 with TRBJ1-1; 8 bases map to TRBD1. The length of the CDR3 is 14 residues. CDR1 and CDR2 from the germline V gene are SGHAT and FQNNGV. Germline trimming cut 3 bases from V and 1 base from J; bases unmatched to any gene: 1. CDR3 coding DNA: TGTGCCAGCAGCTTCGGACAGGGGAACACTGAAGCTTTCTTT. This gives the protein CASSFGQGNTEAFF.

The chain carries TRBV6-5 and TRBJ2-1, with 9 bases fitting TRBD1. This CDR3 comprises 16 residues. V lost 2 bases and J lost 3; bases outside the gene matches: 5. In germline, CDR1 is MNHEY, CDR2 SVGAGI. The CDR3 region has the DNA TGTGCCAGCAGTTACGGGGGACAGGGAAACTACAATGAGCAGTTCTTC. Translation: CASSYGGQGNYNEQFF.

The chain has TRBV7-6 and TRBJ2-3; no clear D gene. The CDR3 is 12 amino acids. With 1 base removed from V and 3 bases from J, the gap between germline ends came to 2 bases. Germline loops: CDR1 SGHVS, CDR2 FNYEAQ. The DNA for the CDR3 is TGTGCCAGCAGCTTAGGTACAGATACGCAGTATTTT. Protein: CASSLGTDTQYF.

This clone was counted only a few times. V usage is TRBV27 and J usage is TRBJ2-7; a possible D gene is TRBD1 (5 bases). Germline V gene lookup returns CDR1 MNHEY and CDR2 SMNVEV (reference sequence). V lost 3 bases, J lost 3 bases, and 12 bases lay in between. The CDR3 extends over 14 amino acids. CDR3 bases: TGTGCCAGCAGTTTTCAGGGAATGGACTACGAGCAGTACTTC. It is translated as CASSFQGMDYEQYF.

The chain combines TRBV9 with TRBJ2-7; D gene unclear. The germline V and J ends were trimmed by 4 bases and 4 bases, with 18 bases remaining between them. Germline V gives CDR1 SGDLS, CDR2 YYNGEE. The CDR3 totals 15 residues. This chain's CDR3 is CASSIRSGPQYEQYF. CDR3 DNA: TGTGCCAGCAGCATACGATCCGGGCCCCAATACGAGCAGTACTTC.

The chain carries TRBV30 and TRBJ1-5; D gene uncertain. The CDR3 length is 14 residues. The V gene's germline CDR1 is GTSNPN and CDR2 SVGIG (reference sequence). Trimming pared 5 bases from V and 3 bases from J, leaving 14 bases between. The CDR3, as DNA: TGTGCCTGGTGCAGTGGGCAGTTCAATCAGCCCCAGCATTTT. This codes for CAWCSGQFNQPQHF.

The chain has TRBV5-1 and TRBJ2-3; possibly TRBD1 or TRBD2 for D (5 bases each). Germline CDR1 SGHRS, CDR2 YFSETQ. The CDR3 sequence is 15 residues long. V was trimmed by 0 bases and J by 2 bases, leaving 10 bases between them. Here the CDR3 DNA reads TGCGCCAGCAGCTTGGCCGGGGACCTCACAGATACGCAGTATTTT. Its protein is CASSLAGDLTDTQYF.

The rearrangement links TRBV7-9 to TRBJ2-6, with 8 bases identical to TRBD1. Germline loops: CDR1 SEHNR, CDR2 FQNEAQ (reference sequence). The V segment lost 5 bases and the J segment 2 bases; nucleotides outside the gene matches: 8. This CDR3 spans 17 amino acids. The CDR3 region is CASSPGTGRAGANVLTF. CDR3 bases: TGTGCCAGCAGCCCCGGGACAGGTCGAGCTGGGGCCAACGTCCTGACTTTC.

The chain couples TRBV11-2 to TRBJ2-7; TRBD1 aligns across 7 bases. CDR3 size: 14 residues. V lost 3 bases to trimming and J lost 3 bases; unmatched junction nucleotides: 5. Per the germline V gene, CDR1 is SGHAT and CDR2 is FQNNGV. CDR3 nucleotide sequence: TGTGCCAGCAGCTTGGGACAGCTGTACTACGAGCAGTACTTC. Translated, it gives CASSLGQLYYEQYF.

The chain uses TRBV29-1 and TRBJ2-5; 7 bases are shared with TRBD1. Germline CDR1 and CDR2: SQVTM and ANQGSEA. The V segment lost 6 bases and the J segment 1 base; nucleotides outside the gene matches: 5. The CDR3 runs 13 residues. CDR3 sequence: CSVRGQFQETQYF. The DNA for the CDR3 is TGCAGCGTCCGGGGACAGTTCCAAGAGACCCAGTACTTC.

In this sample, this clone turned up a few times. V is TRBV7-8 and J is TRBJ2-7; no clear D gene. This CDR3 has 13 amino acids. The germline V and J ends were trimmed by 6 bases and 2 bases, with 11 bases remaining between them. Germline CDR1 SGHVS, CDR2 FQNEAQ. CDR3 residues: CASRSFGAYEQYF. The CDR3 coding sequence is TGTGCCAGCAGGTCCTTTGGGGCCTACGAGCAGTACTTC.

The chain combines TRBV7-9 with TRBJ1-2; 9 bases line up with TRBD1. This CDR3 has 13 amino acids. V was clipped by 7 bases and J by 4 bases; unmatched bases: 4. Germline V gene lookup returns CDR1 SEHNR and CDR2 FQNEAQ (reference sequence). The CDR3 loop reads CASNTGGVYGYTF. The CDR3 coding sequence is TGTGCCAGCAACACAGGGGGCGTCTATGGCTACACCTTC.

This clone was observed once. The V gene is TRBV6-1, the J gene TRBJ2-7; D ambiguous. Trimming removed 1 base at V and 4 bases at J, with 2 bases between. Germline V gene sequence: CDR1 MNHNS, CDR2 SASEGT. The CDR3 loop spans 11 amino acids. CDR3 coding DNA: TGTGCCAGCAGTGAAGGGTACGAGCAGTACTTC. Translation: CASSEGYEQYF.

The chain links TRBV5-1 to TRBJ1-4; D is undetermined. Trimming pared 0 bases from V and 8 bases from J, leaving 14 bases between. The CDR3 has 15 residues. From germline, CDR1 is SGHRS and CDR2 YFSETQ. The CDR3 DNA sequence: TGCGCCAGCAGCTTGGCCGGATTGTCCGGAGAAAAACTGTTTTTT. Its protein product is CASSLAGLSGEKLFF.

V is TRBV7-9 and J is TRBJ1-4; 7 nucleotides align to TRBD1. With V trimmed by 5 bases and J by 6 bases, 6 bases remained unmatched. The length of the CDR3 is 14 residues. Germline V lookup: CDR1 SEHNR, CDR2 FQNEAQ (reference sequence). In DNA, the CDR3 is TGTGCCAGCAGCCCTGGACAGGTGTATGAAAAACTGTTTTTT. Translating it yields CASSPGQVYEKLFF.

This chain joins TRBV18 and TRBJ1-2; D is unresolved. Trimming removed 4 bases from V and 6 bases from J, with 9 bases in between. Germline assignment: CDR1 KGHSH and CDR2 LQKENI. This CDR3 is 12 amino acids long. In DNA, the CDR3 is TGTGCCAGCTCACGGGCGGAGGATGGCTACACCTTC. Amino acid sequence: CASSRAEDGYTF.